The 15 T cell receptor beta chains listed next were all sequenced from one sample in a study of Graves' ophthalmopathy and Graves' hyperthyroidism. Researchers took RNA transcripts and amplified TCR beta CDR3 regions from them. HTBI-primed RT-PCR formed the first round, and a multiplex PCR formed the second. TCRdb independently ran MiXCR on the multiplex PCR reads; one entry per CDR3 protein. The sample has over 150,000 distinct CDR3 sequences; approximately 38% are singletons. Sequenced sample: peripheral blood. These TCRs come from a woman between 35 and 50 years old with Graves' ophthalmopathy.

V and J are TRBV6-2 or TRBV6-3 and TRBJ1-1, with 9 bases matching TRBD1. The CDR3 is 17 residues long. Germline V gene sequence: CDR1 MNHEY, CDR2 SVGEGT. V gave up 6 bases and J gave up 4 bases; unmatched junction bases: 15. Written as DNA, the CDR3 is TGTGCCAGCAGCTACACGGCCGGGACAGGGTGGGCCACTGAAGCTTTCTTT. Translation gives CASSYTAGTGWATEAFF.

This clonotype was seen repeatedly, ten times or more. The gene calls are TRBV7-9 and TRBJ1-1; 9 bases fit TRBD1. The CDR3 extends over 16 amino acids. Losses at the gene ends were 2 bases for V and 7 bases for J; bases not matched to a gene: 11. Germline V gene lookup returns CDR1 SEHNR and CDR2 FQNEAQ (reference sequence). The CDR3 DNA follows: TGTGCCAGCAGCTTATTGAGGGGGACAGGGAGGGATGAAGCTTTCTTT. Its translation: CASSLLRGTGRDEAFF.

The chain uses TRBV28 and TRBJ1-5, with D perhaps matching TRBD1 (6 bases). The germline V gene has CDR1 MDHEN and CDR2 SYDVKM. The CDR3 loop spans 15 amino acids. V was shortened by 6 bases and J by 7 bases, with 19 bases between the two germline ends. In nucleotides, the CDR3 is TGTGCCAGCAGACTATACCCGGGACATAACCAGCCCCAGCATTTT. This encodes CASRLYPGHNQPQHF.

In this sample, this clonotype turned up many times. The chain employs TRBV7-2 and TRBJ2-4; 7 bases align to TRBD1. The CDR3 extends over 15 amino acids. CDR1 is SGHTA, CDR2 FQGNSA, per germline. V was clipped by 1 base and J by 1 base; unmatched bases: 1. The chain's CDR3 is CASSLVRGAKNIQYF. CDR3 coding DNA: TGTGCCAGCAGCTTAGTCAGGGGGGCCAAAAACATTCAGTACTTC.

The gene calls are TRBV6-2 or TRBV6-3 and TRBJ1-1; tentatively, D is TRBD1 (5 bases). The V gene lost 2 bases and the J gene lost 0 bases, with 16 bases spanning the gap. Per germline, CDR1 MNHEY and CDR2 SVGEGT. The CDR3 runs to 17 residues. CDR3 loop: CASSYPEWTPMNTEAFF. CDR3 DNA: TGTGCCAGCAGTTACCCCGAATGGACACCCATGAACACTGAAGCTTTCTTT.

The chain is built from TRBV28 and TRBJ2-4; TRBD2 matches at 10 bases. CDR3 size: 18 residues. Germline V gives CDR1 MDHEN, CDR2 SYDVKM. Germline trimming cut 4 bases from V and 3 bases from J; bases unmatched to any gene: 12. The CDR3 sequence: CASSSYTSSGSVKNIQYF. CDR3 DNA sequence: TGTGCCAGCAGTTCATACACATCTAGCGGGAGTGTCAAAAACATTCAGTACTTC.

This clonotype was observed at least ten times. The gene calls are TRBV5-1 and TRBJ1-1; possibly TRBD1 for D (6 bases). V lost 1 base, J lost 4 bases, and 17 bases lay in between. Looked up from germline, CDR1 is SGHRS and CDR2 is YFSETQ. This CDR3 has 16 amino acids. In DNA, the CDR3 is TGCGCCAGCAGCTTGTCGGGACAATCCTTCGGCACTGAAGCTTTCTTT. This encodes CASSLSGQSFGTEAFF.

In this sample, this clonotype turned up once. This chain uses TRBV28 with TRBJ2-7; D is undetermined. Trimming took 2 bases from V and 4 from J, leaving 12 bases between them. The CDR3 contains 14 residues. Germline lookup yields CDR1 MDHEN and CDR2 SYDVKM. CDR3 nucleotide sequence: TGTGCCAGCAGTTTACCCTCCGCGAATTACGAGCAGTACTTC. Its translation is CASSLPSANYEQYF.

The CDR3 region has the DNA TGCAGTGCTAAGCAGGGGGCAACCTACGAGCAGTACTTC. The encoded protein is CSAKQGATYEQYF. The chain joins TRBV20-1 to TRBJ2-7; 8 bases are a match to TRBD1. The germline V gene encodes CDR1 DFQATT and CDR2 SNEGSKA (reference sequence). The CDR3 extends over 13 amino acids. The junction had 4 bases not matched to a gene; V was cut back by 4 bases and J by 2 bases.

This clonotype has a handful of counts. The rearrangement joins TRBV28 to TRBJ1-6; a weak D match, TRBD1 (5 bases). V lost 4 bases, J lost 10 bases, and 17 bases lay in between. There are 15 residues in the CDR3. Germline CDR1 MDHEN, CDR2 SYDVKM. The CDR3 DNA follows: TGTGCCAGCAGTTCAGGGACGGACTATTCGTCACCCCTCCACTTT. Protein: CASSSGTDYSSPLHF.

This clonotype was observed many times. The V and J genes are TRBV6-5 and TRBJ1-2; D gene ambiguous. CDR3 length: 15 residues. CDR1 and CDR2 from the germline V gene are MNHEY and SVGAGI. V was shortened by 2 bases and J by 3 bases, with 13 bases between the two germline ends. The chain's CDR3 is CASSYEETTYYGYTF. The CDR3 bases are TGTGCCAGCAGTTACGAGGAGACCACGTACTATGGCTACACCTTC.

This clonotype appeared many times. With a much larger clone just one base away, this may be a read error. The rearrangement uses TRBV27 and TRBJ1-5, with no clear D. The CDR3 length is 16 residues. Germline CDR1 reads MNHEY; CDR2 reads SMNVEV (reference sequence). The CDR3 reads CASGLRANRHNQPQHF. CDR3 nucleotides: TGTGCCAGCGGTTTGAGGGCTAACCGACACAATCAGCCCCAGCATTTT.

The chain is built from TRBV20-1 and TRBJ2-2; no firm D call. The V and J ends lost 3 bases and 3 bases respectively, with 5 bases between them. The length of the CDR3 is 12 residues. Germline CDR1 and CDR2: DFQATT and SNEGSKA (reference sequence). The CDR3 bases are TGCAGTGCTAGTAGGGACACCGGGGAGCTGTTTTTT. It yields the protein CSASRDTGELFF.

This chain connects TRBV6-1 to TRBJ1-1; D is unclear. The V gene's germline CDR1 is MNHNS and CDR2 SASEGT. V lost 1 base to trimming and J lost 1 base, with 10 bases between them. The CDR3 consists of 15 residues. This CDR3 is CASSEDAGGNTEAFF. DNA of the CDR3: TGTGCCAGCAGTGAAGATGCAGGAGGGAACACTGAAGCTTTCTTT.

This clonotype was recorded a few times. V gene TRBV18 combines with J gene TRBJ1-2; 11 bases line up with TRBD1. Losses at the gene ends were 1 base for V and 4 bases for J; bases not matched to a gene: 8. The CDR3 spans 17 residues. Germline V gene data show CDR1 as KGHSH and CDR2 as LQKENI. The CDR3: CASSPLVDGTGGYGYTF. As DNA, the CDR3 is TGTGCCAGCTCACCACTCGTGGATGGGACAGGGGGCTATGGCTACACCTTC. The variable domain in full, with the rest retrieved from reference TRBV18 and TRBJ1-2, is NAGVMQNPRHLVRRRGQEARLRCSPMKGHSHVYWYRQLPEEGLKFMVYLQKENIIDESGMPKERFSAEFPKEGPSILRIQQVVRGDSAAYFCASSPLVDGTGGYGYTFGSGTRLTVV.